The present T cell receptor beta chain was sequenced within a study of blood T cells in healthy people across ages. General study results and limits: The study found more naive CD4+ cells and higher diversity in long-lived than aged donors.

With respect to this clonotype: Its antigen remains unknown.

Losses at the gene ends were 0 bases for V and 6 bases for J; bases not matched to a gene: 12. The V gene's germline CDR1 is LGHNA and CDR2 YNFKEQ. This CDR3 comprises 18 residues. A sample-barcoded 5' primer and a J-beta primer mix were used in a second PCR of roughly 7 to 11 cycles. TCRdb passed the 5' RACE reads through MiXCR, listing each CDR3 protein once. The sample carries roughly 1.7 million distinct CDR3 sequences, roughly 32% recorded once. This TCR was recovered from a woman aged 25-40 years in good health. Sequenced material: blood. V is TRBV4-2 and J is TRBJ1-4, with TRBD1 matching 8 bases. Written as DNA, the CDR3 is TGTGCCAGCAGCCAAGAGCCGGGAATAGGGACAGGAGATGAAAAACTGTTTTTT. Translation: CASSQEPGIGTGDEKLFF.